The present entry profiles one T cell receptor (beta chain) with its context. This CDR3 region has 13 residues. The V end was cut by 2 bases, the J end by 7 bases, with 12 bases between. Per germline, CDR1 SEHNR and CDR2 FQNEAQ (reference sequence). How the authors handled the data: Amplification of reference gene primers provided the estimated nucleated cell counts. Here immunoSEQ multiplex PCR was the method, and the copy in TCRdb shows in-frame clones only, minus some. That table supplies the V and J calls and clone size; D and trimming were determined from the DNA. The data show 200,000 to 250,000 clones, roughly nine tenths seen once. This sample is part of a study of blood T cell repertoires in COVID-19. Study as a whole: PBMCs, B-cell-depleted T cells, or T cells provided the cDNA or gDNA that made up the material.

Cohorts were determined from participant-reported clinical history. Recovered participants had two consecutive negative NP/OP PCR tests, healthcare professional clearance, or symptom resolution. The sample was PBMCs or T cells enriched from blood (not recorded which). This clonotype originated in a woman in her 30s who had recovered from COVID-19. The chain links TRBV7-9 to TRBJ2-7; D is ambiguous. The CDR3 DNA reads as TGTGCCAGCAGCTTAAGAGAGCCCGGGGAGCAGTACTTC. Protein product: CASSLREPGEQYF.